A selection of T cell receptor beta chains follows, all from one sample in a study of blood T cell repertoires in COVID-19. Profiling relied on immunoSEQ multiplex PCR, and the TCRdb table lists in-frame clones only, not all of them. Found here are fewer than 300,000 clones, roughly 91% of them singletons; the top ten hold under 10%. Sequenced input: PBMCs or T cells enriched from blood (not recorded which). These receptors were obtained from a man in his forties who had recovered from COVID-19. Each CDR3 is given with its conserved first and last residue. Each record gives: D gene, clone size, J gene, V gene, CDR3 DNA, CDR3 protein. D genes are given only for firm matches. Size tells how often a clone was seen (once, few, many) or the class of an expanded clone, and some rows leave it out.

D gene: -
clone size: -
J gene: TRBJ2-2
V gene: TRBV9
CDR3 DNA: TGTGCCAGCAGCACCACAAGAATTCCCCCCACCGGGGAGCTGTTTTTT
CDR3 protein: CASSTTRIPPTGELFF

D gene: -
clone size: -
J gene: TRBJ2-7
V gene: TRBV7-2
CDR3 DNA: TGTGCCAGCAGCCCTAGTACTAGCGAGCAGTACTTC
CDR3 protein: CASSPSTSEQYF

D gene: -
clone size: -
J gene: TRBJ2-3
V gene: TRBV30
CDR3 DNA: TGTGCCTGGAGTGCCGTCACAGATACGCAGTATTTT
CDR3 protein: CAWSAVTDTQYF

D gene: TRBD1
clone size: -
J gene: TRBJ1-1
V gene: TRBV28
CDR3 DNA: TGTGCCAGCAGCACGTACAGGGGTGAAGCTTTCTTT
CDR3 protein: CASSTYRGEAFF

D gene: -
clone size: -
J gene: TRBJ2-5
V gene: TRBV27
CDR3 DNA: TGTGCCAGCAGTATCCTCAGGGGCGGAGCAGAGACCCAGTACTTC
CDR3 protein: CASSILRGGAETQYF

D gene: -
clone size: -
J gene: TRBJ2-3
V gene: TRBV29-1
CDR3 DNA: TGCAGCGTGGCCGGGAAAATTAGTAGCGGTACACAGCGAGAGCAGTATTTT
CDR3 protein: CSVAGKISSGTQREQYF

D gene: -
clone size: -
J gene: TRBJ1-5
V gene: TRBV27
CDR3 DNA: TGTGCCAGCCGAGGCTCTACAGGGTCAAGCAATCAGCCCCAGCATTTT
CDR3 protein: CASRGSTGSSNQPQHF

D gene: TRBD2
clone size: -
J gene: TRBJ2-3
V gene: TRBV11-2
CDR3 DNA: TGTGCCATTGCCGAAGCGGGAGGGACCACAGATACGCAGTATTTT
CDR3 protein: CAIAEAGGTTDTQYF

D gene: TRBD1
clone size: -
J gene: TRBJ2-1
V gene: TRBV4-1
CDR3 DNA: TGCGCCAGCAGCTCCTATCGGGACAGGGGGTACAATGAGCAGTTCTTC
CDR3 protein: CASSSYRDRGYNEQFF

D gene: -
clone size: -
J gene: TRBJ1-4
V gene: TRBV30
CDR3 DNA: TGTGCCTGGGCCGGGAGGGAAACTAATGAAAAACTGTTTTTT
CDR3 protein: CAWAGRETNEKLFF

D gene: TRBD1
clone size: -
J gene: TRBJ2-7
V gene: TRBV6-4
CDR3 DNA: TGTGCCAGCAGCCGGGACAGGGAGAACGAGCAGTACTTC
CDR3 protein: CASSRDRENEQYF

D gene: -
clone size: few
J gene: TRBJ2-1
V gene: TRBV9
CDR3 DNA: TGTGCCAGCAGCGTAGCCCCAGAGGATTACAATGAGCAGTTCTTC
CDR3 protein: CASSVAPEDYNEQFF

D gene: TRBD1
clone size: -
J gene: TRBJ2-7
V gene: TRBV29-1
CDR3 DNA: TGCAGCGTTGAATTTCGGGGACAGGGTGAGCAGTACTTC
CDR3 protein: CSVEFRGQGEQYF

D gene: TRBD1
clone size: -
J gene: TRBJ1-6
V gene: TRBV18
CDR3 DNA: TGTGCCAGCTCATCGGGACAGGGTAGCTCCTATAATTCACCCCTCCACTTT
CDR3 protein: CASSSGQGSSYNSPLHF

D gene: TRBD1
clone size: -
J gene: TRBJ2-5
V gene: TRBV18
CDR3 DNA: TGTGCCAGCTCACCAAGACAGGGGGTGGAAGAGACCCAGTACTTC
CDR3 protein: CASSPRQGVEETQYF

D gene: -
clone size: -
J gene: TRBJ1-1
V gene: TRBV27
CDR3 DNA: TGTGCAACAATGACATGGGGGGGTTACACTGAAGCTTTCTTT
CDR3 protein: CATMTWGGYTEAFF

D gene: TRBD1
clone size: -
J gene: TRBJ2-7
V gene: TRBV3-1/TRBV3-2
CDR3 DNA: TGTGCCAGCAGCGACAGGGGGCTGGACGAGCAGTACTTC
CDR3 protein: CASSDRGLDEQYF

D gene: -
clone size: once
J gene: TRBJ1-1
V gene: TRBV7-3
CDR3 DNA: TGTGCCAGCAGCTTACCAGGAGGTACTGAAGCTTTCTTT
CDR3 protein: CASSLPGGTEAFF

D gene: TRBD1
clone size: -
J gene: TRBJ1-5
V gene: TRBV30
CDR3 DNA: TGTGCCTGGCAAGGACAGGACAATCAGCCCCAGCATTTT
CDR3 protein: CAWQGQDNQPQHF

D gene: TRBD1
clone size: -
J gene: TRBJ1-2
V gene: TRBV9
CDR3 DNA: TGTGCCAGCAGCGAGGGACAGTCTAACTATGGCTACACCTTC
CDR3 protein: CASSEGQSNYGYTF

D gene: -
clone size: -
J gene: TRBJ1-5
V gene: TRBV19
CDR3 DNA: TGTGCCAGTAGTATAGGCGTTAATCAGCCCCAGCATTTT
CDR3 protein: CASSIGVNQPQHF

D gene: -
clone size: -
J gene: TRBJ1-1
V gene: TRBV7-2
CDR3 DNA: TGTGCCAGCAGCCTTATCACTGAAGCTTTCTTT
CDR3 protein: CASSLITEAFF

D gene: TRBD2
clone size: -
J gene: TRBJ2-7
V gene: TRBV7-3
CDR3 DNA: TGTGCCAGCAGCATAGCGGGAGATAACGAGCAGTACTTC
CDR3 protein: CASSIAGDNEQYF

D gene: TRBD2
clone size: -
J gene: TRBJ2-1
V gene: TRBV10-3
CDR3 DNA: TGTGCCATCCTCAACGGGAGGGCCTACAATGAGCAGTTCTTC
CDR3 protein: CAILNGRAYNEQFF

D gene: TRBD1
clone size: -
J gene: TRBJ2-1
V gene: TRBV6-5
CDR3 DNA: TGTGCCAGCAACTACTTGGGACAGGTCGATGAGCAGTTCTTC
CDR3 protein: CASNYLGQVDEQFF

D gene: TRBD2
clone size: -
J gene: TRBJ2-1
V gene: TRBV7-2
CDR3 DNA: TGTGCCAGCAGCCCGCGACTAGCGGGAGGGAAAGAGCAGTTCTTC
CDR3 protein: CASSPRLAGGKEQFF

D gene: TRBD1
clone size: -
J gene: TRBJ2-7
V gene: TRBV11-2
CDR3 DNA: TGTGCCAGCAGCTTACACGGGACAGATGCCTACGAGCAGTACTTC
CDR3 protein: CASSLHGTDAYEQYF

D gene: -
clone size: -
J gene: TRBJ1-2
V gene: TRBV19
CDR3 DNA: TGTGCCCTACCCCCCCCCTATGGCTACACCTTC
CDR3 protein: CALPPPYGYTF

D gene: TRBD1
clone size: -
J gene: TRBJ2-7
V gene: TRBV5-1
CDR3 DNA: TGCGCCAGCAGCTTGGCTGGGACAGGAAACGAGCAGTACTTC
CDR3 protein: CASSLAGTGNEQYF

D gene: TRBD1
clone size: -
J gene: TRBJ1-5
V gene: TRBV19
CDR3 DNA: TGTGCCAGTAGGACAGACAGGGACCAGCCCCAGCATTTT
CDR3 protein: CASRTDRDQPQHF

D gene: TRBD1
clone size: -
J gene: TRBJ1-5
V gene: TRBV27
CDR3 DNA: TGTGCCAGCAGTCGGACAGGGAGCAATCAGCCCCAGCATTTT
CDR3 protein: CASSRTGSNQPQHF

D gene: -
clone size: -
J gene: TRBJ2-3
V gene: TRBV29-1
CDR3 DNA: TGCAGCGTTGAGGGGTCGGGAAGCACAGATACGCAGTATTTT
CDR3 protein: CSVEGSGSTDTQYF

D gene: -
clone size: -
J gene: TRBJ1-5
V gene: TRBV7-2
CDR3 DNA: TGTGCCAGCAGCTTAGCGCGAGAATACCGACAGCCCCAGCATTTT
CDR3 protein: CASSLAREYRQPQHF

D gene: -
clone size: -
J gene: TRBJ1-5
V gene: TRBV9
CDR3 DNA: TGTGCCAGCAGCGCGGGGGGGCAGGGACAGCCCCAGCATTTT
CDR3 protein: CASSAGGQGQPQHF

D gene: -
clone size: -
J gene: TRBJ2-3
V gene: TRBV6-5
CDR3 DNA: TGTGCCAGAAGGGGCGCTAGCACAGATACGCAGTATTTT
CDR3 protein: CARRGASTDTQYF

D gene: TRBD2
clone size: -
J gene: TRBJ2-7
V gene: TRBV19
CDR3 DNA: TGTGCCAGTAAGTCGGGAGGGCTGGACGAGCAGTACTTC
CDR3 protein: CASKSGGLDEQYF

D gene: -
clone size: -
J gene: TRBJ1-1
V gene: TRBV4-1
CDR3 DNA: TGCGCCAGCAGCCAAGGTGGATTGAGGCGGACTGAAGCTTTCTTT
CDR3 protein: CASSQGGLRRTEAFF

D gene: TRBD1
clone size: -
J gene: TRBJ1-4
V gene: TRBV7-9
CDR3 DNA: TGTGCCAGCAGCTTAAAAGCTCAGACAGGGGTATTTGAAAAACTGTTTTTT
CDR3 protein: CASSLKAQTGVFEKLFF

D gene: TRBD1
clone size: once
J gene: TRBJ1-4
V gene: TRBV4-3
CDR3 DNA: TGCGCCAGCAGCCAAAAGGGCGACAGGGCTTACGAAAAACTGTTTTTT
CDR3 protein: CASSQKGDRAYEKLFF

D gene: TRBD1
clone size: -
J gene: TRBJ1-5
V gene: TRBV19
CDR3 DNA: TGTGCCAGTAGTATTGGGACAGCGAATCAGCCCCAGCATTTT
CDR3 protein: CASSIGTANQPQHF

D gene: -
clone size: -
J gene: TRBJ2-6
V gene: TRBV7-9
CDR3 DNA: TGTGCCAGCAGCTTAGGATTCGACTATGGGGCCAACGTCCTGACTTTC
CDR3 protein: CASSLGFDYGANVLTF

D gene: -
clone size: -
J gene: TRBJ1-2
V gene: TRBV5-6
CDR3 DNA: TGTGCCAGCAGCTTGGGTGGCAGTAACTATGGCTACACCTTC
CDR3 protein: CASSLGGSNYGYTF

D gene: -
clone size: -
J gene: TRBJ2-7
V gene: TRBV7-6
CDR3 DNA: TGTGCCAGCAGCTTACAGCGCTACGAGCAGTACTTC
CDR3 protein: CASSLQRYEQYF

D gene: TRBD1
clone size: -
J gene: TRBJ1-5
V gene: TRBV2
CDR3 DNA: TGTGCCAGCAAGGTTTCGGGACAGGGCAATCAGCCCCAGCATTTT
CDR3 protein: CASKVSGQGNQPQHF

D gene: -
clone size: -
J gene: TRBJ1-2
V gene: TRBV27
CDR3 DNA: TGTGCCAGCAGTTTAGCGGGGTTGAATCGAGGCTACACCTTC
CDR3 protein: CASSLAGLNRGYTF

D gene: -
clone size: -
J gene: TRBJ1-4
V gene: TRBV19
CDR3 DNA: TGTGCCAGTGGCAGACTCTATGAAAAACTGTTTTTT
CDR3 protein: CASGRLYEKLFF

D gene: -
clone size: -
J gene: TRBJ1-2
V gene: TRBV29-1
CDR3 DNA: TGCAGCGTTGACTTGGGCTACACCTTC
CDR3 protein: CSVDLGYTF

D gene: -
clone size: -
J gene: TRBJ2-7
V gene: TRBV7-8
CDR3 DNA: TGTGCCAGCAGCTTAATTGAAACAGAAGTCTACGAGCAGTACTTC
CDR3 protein: CASSLIETEVYEQYF

D gene: -
clone size: -
J gene: TRBJ1-3
V gene: TRBV18
CDR3 DNA: TGTGCCAGCTCACCAAGAGTCCTTCCCGTTGTTGCTGAGATATATTTT
CDR3 protein: CASSPRVLPVVAEIYF

D gene: -
clone size: -
J gene: TRBJ2-3
V gene: TRBV27
CDR3 DNA: TGTGCCAGCAGTACCCGACTACGGACCGACACCGGCACTATGGATACGCAGTATTTT
CDR3 protein: CASSTRLRTDTGTMDTQYF

D gene: TRBD2
clone size: -
J gene: TRBJ2-7
V gene: TRBV28
CDR3 DNA: TGTGCCAGCAGTAAAGCGGGAACGAGCTCCTACGAGCAGTACTTC
CDR3 protein: CASSKAGTSSYEQYF

D gene: -
clone size: -
J gene: TRBJ2-7
V gene: TRBV6-5
CDR3 DNA: TGTGCCAGCATGAGGGACACCTCCTACGAGCAGTACTTC
CDR3 protein: CASMRDTSYEQYF

D gene: TRBD1
clone size: once
J gene: TRBJ2-7
V gene: TRBV11-2
CDR3 DNA: TGTGCCAGCAGCTTATCAGGGGGCTCCTACGAGCAGTACTTC
CDR3 protein: CASSLSGGSYEQYF

D gene: -
clone size: few
J gene: TRBJ2-7
V gene: TRBV14
CDR3 DNA: TGTGCCAGCAGCCAAGCACAGATTCCCTACGAGCAGTACTTC
CDR3 protein: CASSQAQIPYEQYF

D gene: -
clone size: -
J gene: TRBJ2-7
V gene: TRBV6-5
CDR3 DNA: TGTGCCAGCAGTAGAGGACAGTACTACGAGCAGTACTTC
CDR3 protein: CASSRGQYYEQYF